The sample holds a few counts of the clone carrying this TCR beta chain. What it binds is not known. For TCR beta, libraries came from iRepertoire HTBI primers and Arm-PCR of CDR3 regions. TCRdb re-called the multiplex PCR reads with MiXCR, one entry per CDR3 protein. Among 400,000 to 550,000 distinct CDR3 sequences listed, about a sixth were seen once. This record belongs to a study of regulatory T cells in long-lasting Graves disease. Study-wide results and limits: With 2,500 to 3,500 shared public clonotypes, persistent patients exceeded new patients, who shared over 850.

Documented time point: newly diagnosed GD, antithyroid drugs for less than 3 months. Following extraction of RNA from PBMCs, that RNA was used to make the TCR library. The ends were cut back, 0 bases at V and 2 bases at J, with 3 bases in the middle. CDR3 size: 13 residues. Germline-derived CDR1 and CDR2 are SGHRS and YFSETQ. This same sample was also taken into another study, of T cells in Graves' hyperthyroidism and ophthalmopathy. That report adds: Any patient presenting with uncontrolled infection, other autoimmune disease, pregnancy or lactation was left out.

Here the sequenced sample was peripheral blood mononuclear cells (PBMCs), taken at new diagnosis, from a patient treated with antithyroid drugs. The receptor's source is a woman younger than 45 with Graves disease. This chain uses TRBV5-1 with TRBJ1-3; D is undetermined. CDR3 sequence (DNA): TGCGCCAGCAGCTTGGCGGCTGGAAACACCATATATTTT. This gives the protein CASSLAAGNTIYF.